This TCR beta chain came from a study of T-cell reconstitution after alpha-beta-depleted transplantation in children (dated by TCRdb to about 2016). With regard to the full study: Using TCR repertoire profiling, the study followed T-cell immune reconstitution in a quantitative way in children after TCRalphabeta/CD19-depleted allogeneic hematopoietic cell transplantation.

The library was made by PCR. Sequencing used an Illumina HiSeq 2500. To normalize quantification of the TCRbeta repertoire, the TCR libraries were built with molecular barcoding that relied on unique molecular identifiers. The public reads were reprocessed in TCRdb via fastp at Q25 and MiXCR, keeping in-frame beta chains. All rows with the same CDR3 protein become a single entry with the most common DNA and genes. The sample table contains over 550,000 distinct CDR3 sequences; only one count was recorded for over 9.5% of them. The top ten hold 3.5% to 5% of the sample. Note on this clonotype: Its antigen is currently not known. Per-base quality was not reported, and no clone a single base away is much larger than it.

This specimen was PBMCs from the stem cell graft donor, taken from the stem cell graft. The origin of this receptor is a human donor who donated a stem cell graft to a child with acute myeloid leukemia.

CDR3 sequence: CSVGPARVGTGANVLTF. The DNA sequence reads TGCAGCGTTGGGCCGGCCAGGGTAGGGACTGGGGCCAACGTCCTGACTTTC. This receptor chain uses TRBV29-1 and TRBJ2-6, and perhaps TRBD1 as D gene, on 5 matching bases. There are 17 amino acids in the CDR3, from cysteine to phenylalanine inclusive. Of all the DNA, just the CDR3 is kept, 51 bases in frame from base 1. The germline ends are 18 bases apart after V is trimmed by 4 bases and J by 2 bases. CDR1 is given as SQVTM and CDR2 as ANQGSEA, both from the germline V gene.